In this sample, the clone carrying this T cell receptor beta chain turned up a few times. The CDR3 is 14 residues long. The germline gives CDR1 SGHRS, CDR2 YFSETQ. J gave up 5 bases and V 6 bases, and 8 bases lay outside the gene matches. The data are from a study of T cell responses to AZD1222 COVID-19 vaccine. Data came from immunoSEQ multiplex PCR; TCRdb stores just in-frame clones and leaves some out. The sample lists tens of thousands of clones, about 89% occurring once. The clonotype comes from an adult in good health. This specimen was peripheral blood, taken on day 0 of AZD1222 vaccination. The chain links TRBV5-1 to TRBJ1-1; 9 bases line up with TRBD1. CDR3 region: CASNKRQGGTEAFF. CDR3 nucleotide sequence: TGCGCCAGCAATAAGAGACAGGGGGGTACTGAAGCTTTCTTT.